This T cell receptor beta chain is drawn from a study of blood T cell repertoires in COVID-19. At the level of the study: Acute and convalescent COVID-19 specimens originated in the United States, Italy and Spain.

All enrollees were about 18 to 95 years old and from under 25 US areas. Each participant's cohort was designated according to participant-reported clinical history. In the authors' methods: For nucleated cells, counts were estimated from reference gene primer amplification. Generated by immunoSEQ multiplex PCR, the TCRdb table keeps only in-frame clones and is missing some. V and J calls and clone size come straight from that table; D and trimming were deduced from the DNA. The sample includes 250,000 to 350,000 clones, 90% of them seen just once. V gave up 7 bases and J gave up 6 bases; unmatched junction bases: 10. CDR3 length: 16 amino acids. CDR1 is LNHDA, CDR2 SQIVND, per germline (reference sequence).

This sequence joins TRBV19 and TRBJ2-4; TRBD1 agrees at 12 bases. Sequenced: PBMCs or T cells enriched from blood (not recorded which). The origin of this receptor is a woman between 18 and 29 years old with acute COVID-19. The CDR3 nucleotides read TGTGCCAGTACGAGGGACAGGGGGCGGCAAGGAAACATTCAGTACTTC. This sequence encodes CASTRDRGRQGNIQYF.